This T cell receptor beta chain was identified in a study of post-analysis software for immune sequencing data (dated by TCRdb to the mid-2010s). For context, the study as a whole: The recorded disease courses included relapsing-remitting, secondary progressive and progressive-relapsing multiple sclerosis, and some patients had no subtype annotation. The patient repertoires were compared against about 10 previously published healthy control repertoires obtained from donors aged 6 to 25 years. A subset of samples was prepared in parallel using single-end sample barcoding, then pooled and co-amplified after Illumina adapter ligation.

TCR beta repertoires were profiled from peripheral blood of roughly 13 young patients with multiple sclerosis to demonstrate the VDJtools post-analysis software. The multiple sclerosis patients were children and adolescents between roughly 6 and 17 years of age. Study-wide findings and limitations: The multiple sclerosis patient group was slightly younger than the control group. Significantly lower normalized Chao1 diversity was found in multiple sclerosis patients than in controls, suggesting substantial peripheral T-cell clonal expansion. Significantly higher frequencies in patients than in controls were found for several TRBV segments, including TRBV5-6, TRBV5-1 and TRBV20-1. Direct clustering with F measure showed strong co-clustering of samples prepared in the same batch, prompting a batch-effect correction.

As concerns this clonotype: It has no known antigen specificity. No much larger clone exists at a distance of one base, and base qualities are not known.

Library preparation used PCR. TCRdb shows the sequencer as Illumina HiSeq 2500. To reduce PCR and sequencing biases, unique molecular identifiers were incorporated into the TCR beta cDNA libraries. Roughly 500,000 cDNA molecules were obtained per 1 to 10 million input T cells, so each molecule approximated one T cell. The same protocol used for the earlier healthy control dataset was applied to prepare and sequence the patient libraries. Within a given batch, samples were prepared together, multiplexed and sequenced on the same HiSeq lane. The authors' analysis ran thus. Raw barcoded reads were processed with MIGEC, discarding single-read molecular identifier groups before consensus assembly and CDR3 extraction. Clonotype tables were post-analysed with VDJtools, and diversity was normalized by down-sampling all datasets to the smallest sample size. Repertoire overlap clustering matched CDR3 amino acid but not nucleotide sequences to correct batch-related cross-sample contamination. Using fastp at Q25 and MiXCR, TCRdb reprocessed the public reads and kept productive beta chains. Rows with a matching CDR3 protein are joined into one entry that keeps the most common DNA and genes. TCRdb's processing, not the authors', yielded these V and J calls. The sample includes some 690,000 distinct CDR3 sequences, with 30% observed a single time. 0.5% to 0.6% of the sample comes from the top ten.

Counted from cysteine to phenylalanine, this CDR3 has 14 amino acids. Only the CDR3 region is kept as DNA, spanning 42 bases read in frame from base 1. The junction shows trimming of 2 bases on V and 4 bases on J, and the gene matches do not reach 3 bases of it. According to the germline V gene (reference sequence), CDR1 reads DFQATT and CDR2 reads SNEGSKA. The chain is encoded by TRBV20-1 joined to TRBJ1-1; TRBD1 aligns with 11 central bases. This clonotype was sampled from a girl aged 10-17 years with multiple sclerosis. The material sequenced was blood. In nucleotide form, the sequence is TGCAGTGCTAGACACGGGACAGGGGGCACTGAAGCTTTCTTT. Its protein is CSARHGTGGTEAFF.